The clone carrying this T cell receptor (beta chain) was picked up a small number of times. As yet, its antigen is unknown. This sample was included in a study of response to subunit inactivated influenza vaccine. General study results and limits: The authors offered the suggestion that each seasonal influenza vaccination recruits few new T cells.

One entry per CDR3 protein, called by TCRdb with MiXCR from the RT-PCR reads. The repertoire has roughly 650,000 distinct CDR3 sequences, 15% to 19% of them found once; the top ten carry roughly 12%. Trimming pared 2 bases from V and 6 bases from J, leaving 7 bases between. CDR1 and CDR2 (germline): ENHRY, SYGVKD. This CDR3 region has 12 residues. The sequence was collected from a man aged 45 to 65 who received an inactivated influenza vaccine. The source was PBMCs from blood, collected 11 to 12 days after vaccination. V usage is TRBV10-3 and J usage is TRBJ2-5; the D gene is possibly TRBD1 (5 bases). In DNA form, the CDR3 reads TGTGCCATCAGTGAGCAGGGAAAGACCCAGTACTTC. Translating gives CAISEQGKTQYF.